This TCR beta chain came from a study of CD8+ T cells in alopecia areata. The CDR3 extends over 18 amino acids. The V gene's germline CDR1 is MGHRA and CDR2 YSYEKL. Trimming removed 1 base from V and 3 bases from J; junction bases left unmatched: 6. TCR sequencing used cDNA made by reverse transcription of extracted RNA. The table came from immunoSEQ multiplex PCR; TCRdb's copy has only in-frame clones and leaves some out. The sample contains under 250,000 clones, 50% to 65% of which appear only once. The clonotype originates from a human donor with alopecia areata. The input for sequencing was CD4+ T cells sorted from blood, taken at week 0. The chain uses TRBV4-1 and TRBJ2-1; TRBD2 agrees at 13 bases. CDR3 nucleotide sequence: TGCGCCAGCAGCCAAGGACTAGCGGGAGGACTCTACTACAATGAGCAGTTCTTC. Amino acid sequence: CASSQGLAGGLYYNEQFF.